The clone carrying this T cell receptor beta chain showed up just a few times. Its antigen is not identified. Because the CDR3's place on the DNA is in doubt, the DNA is left out and the CDR3 is given as listed by TCRdb. These data are taken from a study of beta chain features in type 1 diabetes. Study at large: All samples yielded some 110 million examined sorted cells. Study findings and constraints: There was a moderate but significant shortening of TCRB CDR3s in all four CD4+ subsets of Type 1 diabetes patients. More deletions and fewer insertions at VDJ junctions were seen in type 1 diabetes patients. In the patient group, naive, central memory and Treg TCRB repertoires seemed more alike than in the healthy donor group.

Reverse transcribing all isolated RNA meant expressed TCRB transcripts were sequenced. Mean read depth for naive, central memory and regulatory T cell samples was several million reads. Clones were sequenced by immunoSEQ multiplex PCR, and TCRdb holds only the in-frame ones, with some missing. This table has 640,000 or so clones, roughly an eighth appearing once. CDR1 and CDR2 (germline): SGHTA, FQGNSA. From its first to its last residue, the CDR3 has 16 amino acids. The receptor was isolated from a man aged 18 to 30 with type 1 diabetes. Sequencing was performed on naive CD4+ T cells from blood. The V gene is TRBV7-2, the J gene TRBJ2-3; the table assigns TRBD2, which was not confirmed against the DNA. CDR3 residues: CASSSSAGGWTDTQYF.